The present T cell receptor (beta chain) was sequenced within a study of cytomegalovirus exposure and HLA in healthy donors. Study-level information: It was reported in a later analysis that the same platform had been used for the 120 validation repertoires as for the 666 first-cohort repertoires.

The study drew the donors from its 120-subject validation cohort, separate from the approximately 700-subject first cohort. Sequenced by immunoSEQ multiplex PCR; TCRdb stores in-frame clones only, minus some. Among about 98,000 clones listed, more than 85% were seen once. General study findings and limits: TCR beta chains numbering 164 were designated cytomegalovirus-associated. Subsequent analysis revealed that first-cohort TCR clusters tended to co-occur in the 130 or so validation repertoires.

After removal of 0 bases from V and 4 bases from J, the junction contained 10 bases not matched to a gene. The CDR3 extends over 16 amino acids. Germline V gene sequence: CDR1 SGHRS, CDR2 YFSETQ. In regard to this clone: As yet, its antigen is unknown.

Input material: PBMCs. This receptor was taken from a man aged 18 to 30 in good health and CMV-seropositive. The chain carries TRBV5-1 and TRBJ2-7; the match to TRBD2 covers 7 bases. The CDR3 bases are TGCGCCAGCAGCTTGGCCGGTGGGAGGGACCGATACGAGCAGTACTTC. The encoded protein is CASSLAGGRDRYEQYF.